What follows are 10 T cell receptor beta chains derived from one specimen sequenced in a study of T cell responses to AZD1222 COVID-19 vaccine. Produced via immunoSEQ multiplex PCR; TCRdb's table is partial and in-frame only. Among roughly 100,000 clones, roughly 90% were seen once, and the ten largest hold roughly 15%. The sample in question was peripheral blood, obtained on day 0 of AZD1222 vaccination. Receptors originate from an adult in good health.

The chain is built from TRBV19 and TRBJ1-2; tentatively, D is TRBD1 (6 bases). In germline, CDR1 is LNHDA, CDR2 SQIVND (reference sequence). V shed 5 bases and J shed 5 bases, with 21 bases lying between them. This CDR3 is 16 amino acids long. The CDR3 region is CASSSSGTIGRYGYTF. The CDR3 DNA is TGTGCCAGTAGTTCTTCCGGGACAATCGGGAGGTATGGCTACACCTTC.

This rearrangement joins TRBV7-3 to TRBJ2-5, with 7 bases that match TRBD2. V lost 3 bases, J lost 3 bases, and 1 base stayed unmatched. The CDR3 runs 13 residues. CDR1 and CDR2 from the germline V gene are SGHTA and FQGTGA. CDR3 sequence reads: CASSFAGEETQYF. DNA for the CDR3: TGTGCCAGCAGCTTCGCGGGGGAAGAGACCCAGTACTTC.

The chain links TRBV19 to TRBJ2-3, with D perhaps TRBD2 (6 bases). V was clipped by 5 bases and J by 0 bases, with 9 bases between them. The CDR3 totals 14 residues. The germline CDR1 and CDR2 sequences are LNHDA and SQIVND (reference sequence). CDR3 DNA: TGTGCCAGTAGTTTTCTAGCGAGCACAGATACGCAGTATTTT. Translating gives CASSFLASTDTQYF. The entire variable domain, with the rest obtained from reference TRBV19 and TRBJ2-3, is as follows: DGGITQSPKYLFRKEGQNVTLSCEQNLNHDAMYWYRQDPGQGLRLIYYSQIVNDFQKGDIAEGYSVSREKKESFPLTVTSAQKNPTAFYLCASSFLASTDTQYFGPGTRLTVL.

The chain uses TRBV9 and TRBJ2-1, with 9 bases lining up with TRBD2. V was pared by 4 bases and J by 9 bases, with 11 bases of the junction left unmatched. The CDR3 sequence is 15 residues long. CDR1 is SGDLS, CDR2 YYNGEE, per germline. The CDR3 region is CASSPQASGVGEQFF. In DNA, the CDR3 is TGTGCCAGCAGCCCCCAGGCTAGCGGGGTAGGTGAGCAGTTCTTC.

The count of this clone is one. This chain uses TRBV11-2 with TRBJ2-7; TRBD1 aligns across 9 bases. Germline CDR1 SGHAT, CDR2 FQNNGV. The CDR3 contains 15 residues. The V gene end was trimmed by 5 bases and the J gene end by 0 bases; junction bases not matched to a gene: 5. The DNA for the CDR3 is TGTGCCAGCAGCAGCCGACAGGGGGTCTCCTACGAGCAGTACTTC. Protein sequence: CASSSRQGVSYEQYF.

The chain recombines TRBV10-1 with TRBJ1-1; TRBD1 aligns across 8 bases. Germline V gene lookup returns CDR1 WNHNN and CDR2 SYGVQD (reference sequence). V shed 2 bases and J 7 bases; nucleotides not matched to a gene: 9. CDR3 length: 15 residues. CDR3 sequence (DNA): TGCGCCAGCAGTGAGAGGGCCAGGGGGCGTTTTGAAGCTTTCTTT. Its protein product is CASSERARGRFEAFF.

This chain links TRBV5-1 with TRBJ2-2; weak D call: TRBD1 (6 bases). Trimming took 4 bases from V and 5 from J, leaving 15 bases between them. CDR1 and CDR2 from the germline V gene are SGHRS and YFSETQ. The CDR3 is made up of 15 amino acids. In nucleotides, the CDR3 is TGCGCCAGCAGCCTCCGGCAGGGGAGTACCGGGGAGCTGTTTTTT. This encodes CASSLRQGSTGELFF. Based on the CDR3 plus reference TRBV5-1 and TRBJ2-2, the full variable domain is KAGVTQTPRYLIKTRGQQVTLSCSPISGHRSVSWYQQTPGQGLQFLFEYFSETQRNKGNFPGRFSGRQFSNSRSEMNVSTLELGDSALYLCASSLRQGSTGELFFGEGSRLTVL.

The J gene is TRBJ1-5, the V gene TRBV3-1 (or the pseudogene TRBV3-2); 8 bases fit TRBD1. CDR1 LGHDT and CDR2 YNNKEL come from the germline V gene (reference sequence). Unmatched junction bases numbered 4, after V lost 0 bases and J lost 6 bases. This CDR3 has 15 amino acids. The CDR3 region is CASSQDSGGGQPQHF. CDR3 DNA: TGTGCCAGCAGCCAAGATTCAGGGGGCGGTCAGCCCCAGCATTTT.

This clone appeared once. The V gene is TRBV7-9, the J gene TRBJ2-1, with 13 nucleotides matching TRBD2. J gave up 5 bases and V 5 bases, and 3 bases lay outside the gene matches. Germline CDR1 SEHNR, CDR2 FQNEAQ (reference sequence). The CDR3 extends over 15 amino acids. CDR3 coding DNA: TGTGCCAGCAGCATGACTAGCGGGGGGAACAATGAGCAGTTCTTC. Its protein is CASSMTSGGNNEQFF.

The V gene is TRBV6-1, the J gene TRBJ1-2; 10 bases match TRBD1. The CDR3 runs to 16 residues. The J segment lost 6 bases and the V segment lost 1 base, leaving 8 bases of the junction unmatched. Germline V CDR1 and CDR2: MNHNS, SASEGT. The CDR3 region is CASSEEGQGLGDGYTF. The CDR3 region has the DNA TGTGCCAGCAGTGAAGAGGGACAGGGGTTGGGTGATGGCTACACCTTC.